This T cell receptor beta chain was retrieved from a study of lymphopenia after photon versus proton radiotherapy. The method was immunoSEQ multiplex PCR; TCRdb's version includes in-frame clones alone and lacks a portion of them. The data hold around 63,000 clones, with 87% observed a single time. Study-wide points: A bigger post-nadir fall in TCR diversity correlated inversely with survival time in deceased patients.

Germline values: CDR1 MNHNS, CDR2 SASEGT. CDR3 length equals 15 residues. J lost 6 bases, V lost 6 bases, and 4 bases had no gene match. As for this clone: Its antigen is as yet unknown.

The J gene is TRBJ2-2, the V gene TRBV6-1; 13 bases align to TRBD2. The TCR comes from a man older than 75 with esophageal cancer. The material was peripheral blood, obtained from a patient treated with proton-based radiotherapy. CDR3 DNA sequence: TGTGCCAGCAGCGAGGGACTAGCGGGACCCGGGGAGCTGTTTTTT. Protein: CASSEGLAGPGELFF.